Below are 18 T cell receptor beta chains sequenced from a single sample in a study of T-cell reconstitution after alpha-beta-depleted transplantation in children (TCRdb year 2016). The library was prepared using PCR. Sequenced using an Illumina HiSeq 2500. To normalize quantification of the TCRbeta repertoire, the TCR libraries were built with molecular barcoding that relied on unique molecular identifiers. The public reads were quality trimmed at Q25 with fastp and then assembled into clones with MiXCR by TCRdb, keeping productive beta chains. CDR3 protein duplicates are merged, each entry listing the most common genes and DNA. This sample lists approximately 520,000 distinct CDR3 sequences; less than 35% were detected once. The ten biggest clones cover under 3% of the sample. This sample comprised PBMCs from the stem cell graft donor, obtained from the stem cell graft. These TCRs come from a human donor who donated a stem cell graft to a child with aplastic anemia.

The rearrangement uses TRBV7-2 and TRBJ2-7; tentatively, D is TRBD2 (5 bases). The V gene lost 1 base and the J gene lost 2 bases, with 6 bases spanning the gap. Germline loops: CDR1 SGHTA, CDR2 FQGNSA. The CDR3 has 13 amino acids. The CDR3 loop reads CASSLVEAYEQYV. CDR3 sequence (DNA): TGTGCCAGCAGCTTAGTGGAGGCCTACGAGCAGTACGTC.

This chain uses TRBV28 with TRBJ2-3, with D tentatively TRBD1 (5 bases). Trimming removed 10 bases at V and 4 bases at J, with 6 bases between. Germline CDR1 is MDHEN and CDR2 is SYDVKM. The CDR3 spans 10 residues. DNA for the CDR3: TGTGCCACCAGGGCAGATACGCAGTATTTT. Translated: CATRADTQYF.

This sequence joins TRBV27 and TRBJ2-3, with TRBD2 matching over 11 bases. Trimming removed 3 bases from V and 4 bases from J; junction bases left unmatched: 6. The CDR3 spans 16 residues. Germline CDR1 reads MNHEY; CDR2 reads SMNVEV (reference sequence). For the CDR3, the DNA is TGTGCCAGCAGTTTGATAGCGGGAGGGGTCGCAGATACGCAGTATTTT. Protein product: CASSLIAGGVADTQYF.

The chain links TRBV12-3 or TRBV12-4 to TRBJ2-2; weak D call: TRBD2 (6 bases). CDR3 length: 12 amino acids. Trimming took off 8 bases at V and 5 bases at J, with 9 bases between the two ends. CDR3 amino acids: CASHRGTGELFF. CDR3 bases: TGTGCCAGCCATCGGGGGACCGGGGAGCTGTTTTTT.

This clonotype was seen only a few times. The rearrangement uses TRBV24-1 and TRBJ2-2, with TRBD1 matching 9 bases. The V and J ends lost 4 bases and 4 bases, in that order; junction bases with no gene match: 6. Germline V lookup: CDR1 KGHDR, CDR2 SFDVKD. The CDR3 spans 16 residues. CDR3: CATSETDRGSTGELFF. The CDR3 DNA sequence: TGTGCCACCAGTGAAACGGACAGGGGAAGCACCGGGGAGCTGTTTTTT.

This clonotype was recorded a few times. The rearrangement joins TRBV7-8 to TRBJ2-1; D possibly corresponds to TRBD2 (6 bases). CDR3 size: 14 residues. The V end was cut by 5 bases, the J end by 6 bases, with 14 bases between. Germline V gene sequence: CDR1 SGHVS, CDR2 FQNEAQ. The CDR3 region is CASSPQTSSNEQFF. CDR3 DNA sequence: TGTGCCAGCAGCCCCCAGACTAGTTCCAATGAGCAGTTCTTC.

This clonotype was counted only a few times. V usage is TRBV4-3 and J usage is TRBJ2-3; D ambiguous. CDR1 is LGHNA, CDR2 YSLEER, per germline. The CDR3 has 17 residues. V lost 0 bases and J lost 4, with 17 bases in between. In DNA form, the CDR3 reads TGCGCCAGCAGCCAAGATTTTGGTCGGGCAGCGCCAGATACGCAGTATTTT. Translating gives CASSQDFGRAAPDTQYF.

The CDR3 DNA is TGCAGTGCTAGAGTCTCTTATTCCACAGATACGCAGTATTTT. Its translation is CSARVSYSTDTQYF. This sequence joins TRBV20-1 and TRBJ2-3; no firm D call. CDR1 is DFQATT and CDR2 is SNEGSKA in the germline V gene (reference sequence). This CDR3 region has 14 residues. With 1 base removed from V and 2 bases from J, the gap between germline ends came to 10 bases.

The DNA for the CDR3 is TGTGCCAGCAAAAGGTTCGCCTTACAGGAGAAGGATGAAAAACTGTTTTTT. Translated, it gives CASKRFALQEKDEKLFF. The rearrangement uses TRBV6-1 and TRBJ1-4, with TRBD1 as a possible D gene (5 bases). With 7 bases removed from V and 6 bases from J, the gap between germline ends came to 24 bases. The CDR3 extends over 17 amino acids. Looked up from germline, CDR1 is MNHNS and CDR2 is SASEGT.

For this clonotype: This may arise from a read error, as a much more abundant clone is one base away. The rearrangement uses TRBV7-2 and TRBJ2-3; 14 nucleotides agree with TRBD2. Per the germline V gene, CDR1 is SGHTA and CDR2 is FQGNSA. There are 16 residues in the CDR3. The junction had 5 bases not matched to a gene; V was cut back by 5 bases and J by 4 bases. The CDR3 here is CASSPRTSGRSDTQYF. CDR3 nucleotides: TGTGCCAGCAGCCCCCGGACTAGCGGGAGGTCAGATACGCAGTATTTT.

This chain uses TRBV5-4 with TRBJ2-2; TRBD1 aligns across 7 bases. Germline-derived CDR1 and CDR2 are SGHNT and YYREEE (reference sequence). The junction had 3 bases not matched to a gene; V was cut back by 4 bases and J by 0 bases. This CDR3 is 15 amino acids long. DNA for the CDR3: TGTGCCAGCAGCGTGGGGACAGCGAACACCGGGGAGCTGTTTTTT. Protein sequence: CASSVGTANTGELFF.

Only a few counts were recorded for this clonotype. The rearrangement joins TRBV29-1 to TRBJ2-6; D is unresolved. The V end was cut by 2 bases, the J end by 0 bases, with 2 bases between. There are 13 residues in the CDR3. Germline CDR1 and CDR2: SQVTM and ANQGSEA. CDR3 DNA sequence: TGCAGCGTTGAACCCTCTGGGGCCAACGTCCTGACTTTC. This codes for CSVEPSGANVLTF.

In its sample, this clonotype was seen many times. This rearrangement joins TRBV12-3 or TRBV12-4 to TRBJ2-3; possibly TRBD1 or TRBD2 for D (5 bases each). The CDR3 totals 14 residues. Between the trimmed V and J ends, which lost 7 bases and 3 bases, there was a span of 14 bases. CDR3 loop: CASTHGGRTDTQYF. The CDR3 bases are TGTGCCAGCACCCATGGGGGACGAACAGATACGCAGTATTTT.

The rearrangement links TRBV5-5 to TRBJ2-7; D remains unclear. Trimming took off 0 bases at V and 2 bases at J, with 9 bases between the two ends. This CDR3 has 14 residues. The germline gives CDR1 SGHKS, CDR2 YYEKEE (reference sequence). The CDR3 spells CASSLVAGAYEQYV. The DNA of the CDR3 is TGTGCCAGCAGCTTGGTAGCAGGAGCCTACGAGCAGTACGTC.

The chain joins TRBV13 to TRBJ2-3, with D perhaps matching TRBD2 (5 bases). V lost 4 bases and J lost 10, with 15 bases in between. The germline V gene encodes CDR1 PRHDT and CDR2 FYEKMQ (reference sequence). The CDR3 length is 13 residues. CDR3 sequence reads: CASSSGLNEAQYF. As DNA, the CDR3 is TGTGCCAGCAGCTCCGGACTCAACGAGGCGCAGTATTTT.

CDR3 coding DNA: TGCAGTGCTAGAGCCAGCGGCCCGAACACCGGGGAGCTGTTTTTT. Translating it yields CSARASGPNTGELFF. The chain has TRBV20-1 and TRBJ2-2; tentatively, D is TRBD2 (5 bases). V lost 1 base and J 0 bases, leaving 9 bases between the germline ends. The CDR3 runs to 15 residues. Germline CDR1 and CDR2: DFQATT and SNEGSKA (reference sequence).

This chain connects TRBV30 to TRBJ1-5; D call uncertain. V was clipped by 0 bases and J by 5 bases, with 11 bases between them. CDR1 is GTSNPN and CDR2 is SVGIG in the germline V gene (reference sequence). The CDR3 consists of 14 residues. This CDR3 reads CAWSVPLSDQPQHF. The CDR3 bases are TGTGCCTGGAGTGTACCCCTCTCTGATCAGCCCCAGCATTTT.

V is TRBV10-3 and J is TRBJ2-1, with a tentative D call TRBD2 (6 bases). The V and J ends lost 4 bases and 0 bases respectively, with 16 bases between them. This CDR3 is 17 amino acids long. Looked up from germline, CDR1 is ENHRY and CDR2 is SYGVKD. The CDR3: CAISGGLDASSYNEQFF. CDR3 DNA: TGTGCCATCAGTGGGGGACTTGATGCCAGCTCCTACAATGAGCAGTTCTTC.